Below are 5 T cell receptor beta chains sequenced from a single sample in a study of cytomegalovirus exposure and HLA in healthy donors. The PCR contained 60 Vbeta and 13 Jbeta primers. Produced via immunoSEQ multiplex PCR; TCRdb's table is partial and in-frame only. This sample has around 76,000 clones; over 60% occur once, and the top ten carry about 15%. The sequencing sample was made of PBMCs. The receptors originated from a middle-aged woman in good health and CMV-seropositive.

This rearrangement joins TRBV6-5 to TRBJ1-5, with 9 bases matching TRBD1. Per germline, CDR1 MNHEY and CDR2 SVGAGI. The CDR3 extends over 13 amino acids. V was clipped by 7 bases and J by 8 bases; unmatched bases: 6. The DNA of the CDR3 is TGTGCCAGCAAGAACAGGGGGCTCGAGCCCCAGCATTTT. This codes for CASKNRGLEPQHF.

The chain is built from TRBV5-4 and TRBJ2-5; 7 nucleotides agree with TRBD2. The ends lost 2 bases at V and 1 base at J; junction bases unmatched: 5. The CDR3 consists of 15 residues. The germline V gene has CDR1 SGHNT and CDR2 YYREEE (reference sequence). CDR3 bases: TGTGCCAGCAGCTTTCGACTAGCCGGCCAAGAGACCCAGTACTTC. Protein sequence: CASSFRLAGQETQYF.

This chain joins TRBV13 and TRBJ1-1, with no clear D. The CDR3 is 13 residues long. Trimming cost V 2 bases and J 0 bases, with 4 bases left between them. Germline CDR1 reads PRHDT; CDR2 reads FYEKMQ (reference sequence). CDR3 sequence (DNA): TGTGCCAGCAGCTTACCGGTGAACACTGAAGCTTTCTTT. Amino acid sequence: CASSLPVNTEAFF.

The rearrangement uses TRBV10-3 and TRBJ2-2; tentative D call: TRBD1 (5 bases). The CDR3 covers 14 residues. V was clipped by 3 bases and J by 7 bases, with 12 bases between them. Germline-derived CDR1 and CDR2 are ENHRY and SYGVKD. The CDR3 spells CAISDTGAGGELFF. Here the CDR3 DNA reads TGTGCCATCAGTGATACTGGGGCCGGCGGGGAGCTGTTTTTT.

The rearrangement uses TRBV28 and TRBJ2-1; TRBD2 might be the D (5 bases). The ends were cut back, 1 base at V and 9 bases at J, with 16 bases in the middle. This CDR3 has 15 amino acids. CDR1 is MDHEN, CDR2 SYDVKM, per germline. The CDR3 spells CASSLFSVESGEQFF. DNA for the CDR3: TGTGCCAGCAGTTTATTTAGCGTGGAGAGTGGTGAGCAGTTCTTC.